This TCR beta chain was profiled in a study of shared T cell receptors in the human thymus. Assay used: immunoSEQ multiplex PCR; TCRdb lists only in-frame clones, some missing. The sample lists about 610,000 clones; approximately 87% were seen once. With 3 bases removed from V and 10 bases from J, the gap between germline ends came to 15 bases. The CDR3 covers 14 residues. Germline V gives CDR1 KGHSH, CDR2 LQKENI. Separately, the same data were catalogued under a study of human thymus T cells.

V is TRBV18 and J is TRBJ1-4; tentative D call: TRBD1 (6 bases). The clonotype comes from a boy younger than two with a congenital heart defect. Sequenced input: thymocytes. This CDR3 is CASSPDRSYGKLFF. CDR3 DNA: TGTGCCAGCTCACCCGACAGGTCTTATGGAAAACTGTTTTTT.